This T cell receptor beta chain is drawn from a study of cytomegalovirus exposure and HLA in healthy donors. Findings of the study overall: The study flagged 150 to 200 TCR beta chains as cytomegalovirus-associated. The HLA-A and HLA-B alleles of most subjects were reportedly predicted accurately from TCR beta sequences. With later analysis, a missense DCLRE1C variant became linked to TCR beta V- and J-gene trimming.

Trimming left V 5 bases short and J 1 base short, with 12 bases between. Germline V gives CDR1 LNHDA, CDR2 SQIVND (reference sequence). The CDR3 covers 14 residues. Vbeta (60) and Jbeta (13) primers were used in the PCR. Measured with immunoSEQ multiplex PCR; TCRdb has only the in-frame clones, and not every one. The sample records 30,000 to 40,000 clones, approximately 80% being singletons. At collection, donors were nominally healthy, but unrecorded immune exposures were probable. This clone showed up just once. Its antigen is as yet unknown. Source material: PBMCs. The V and J genes are TRBV19 and TRBJ2-7; TRBD2 is a possible D gene (6 bases). This receptor was obtained from a woman between 18 and 29 years old in good health and CMV-seronegative. The CDR3 DNA follows: TGTGCCAGTAGTGTCGGTAGCGGTTCCTACGAGCAGTACTTC. Its translation: CASSVGSGSYEQYF.